This entry is about one TCR beta chain. This receptor's antigen is unknown. No base quality values were provided; no much bigger clone lies one nucleotide off. The trim is 0 bases for V and 7 bases for J, with a gap of 16 bases between the germline ends. The CDR3 spans 14 residues, from the cysteine through the phenylalanine. The DNA shown is the 42-base CDR3, in frame from base 1. In the germline V gene, CDR1 corresponds to SQVTM and CDR2 to ANQGSEA. Data came from an Illumina NovaSeq 6000. Using 5'RACE with constant-segment primers, TCRalpha and TCRbeta cDNA libraries were constructed, with sample barcodes and unique molecular identifiers added in the process. RNA was extracted from every sample with Trizol reagent. Library amplification was performed in two PCR steps, and a second sample barcode and Illumina TruSeq adapters were introduced in the second step. The libraries were sequenced on an Illumina NovaSeq using 2 x 150 bp paired-end reads. On the authors' methods: With migec v1.2.7, reads were demultiplexed and then collapsed into UMI-guided consensus sequences. With mixcr v2.1.11, UMI consensuses were aligned to TRA and TRB V and J templates and assembled into clonotypes. A clonotype was counted as expanded or contracted only when both edgeR and NoisET called the clonotype significant, with the noise models trained on biological replicates. For edgeR calls, the cutoffs were a false discovery rate-adjusted p below 0.01 and a log2 fold-change threshold of 1. As an exploratory analysis of dynamics, max-normalized trajectories of the 1000 most abundant clonotypes were examined with PCA combined with hierarchical clustering. Separately sequenced CD4+ and CD8+ repertoires were used to assign a CD4 or CD8 phenotype to each responding clone. Using fastp trimming at Q25 and MiXCR clonotype assembly, TCRdb reanalyzed the public sequencing data and kept in-frame beta chains. A single entry per CDR3 protein holds the most common genes and DNA from its merged rows. TCRdb assigned the V and J calls; the authors' analysis was not used. This sample holds 150,000 to 200,000 distinct CDR3 sequences; roughly a third were observed only once. Of the sample, around 12% falls within the top ten clones.

These data originate in a study of T-cell memory formation after mild COVID-19 (dated by TCRdb to the early 2020s). With regard to the full study: TCR sequence clusters from the two donors were largely donor specific. In two donors, T-cell clones that expanded and contracted after mild COVID-19 were followed by sequencing TCRalpha and TCRbeta repertoires longitudinally. Two young, previously healthy adult volunteers, one female and one male, were included in the cohort. Overall study results and their limits: Contracting CD4+ clones were found mainly in CM and EM memory subsets, while CD8+ clones were enriched in EMRA. The study included only two mild cases, and larger cohorts that include severe cases with pre-infection samples were judged to be necessary. SARS-CoV-2 specificity of the second-wave clones peaking on day 37 was not confirmed. Clones contracting from day 15 to 85 had balanced CD4/CD8 phenotypes, while a second wave expanding from day 15 to 37 was biased towards CD4+. Some responding clones were found in pre-infection memory, which suggests that pre-existing cross-reactive memory T cells took part in the SARS-CoV-2 response.

Ficoll-Paque density gradient centrifugation was used to isolate PBMCs. This receptor was obtained from an adult woman who had mild COVID-19 (a few samples of this study predate the infection). The sample titles of this study are shuffled in the database, so cell type and time point are left out; the donor was told from shared clones. Sample: PBMCs or a T cell subset sorted from them (not recorded which). This receptor chain uses TRBV29-1 and TRBJ2-7, and TRBD1 may be the D gene, going by 5 matching bases. The CDR3 has the sequence CSVEDRRASGEQYF. In nucleotides, the sequence is TGCAGCGTTGAAGATAGACGGGCCTCAGGGGAGCAGTACTTC.